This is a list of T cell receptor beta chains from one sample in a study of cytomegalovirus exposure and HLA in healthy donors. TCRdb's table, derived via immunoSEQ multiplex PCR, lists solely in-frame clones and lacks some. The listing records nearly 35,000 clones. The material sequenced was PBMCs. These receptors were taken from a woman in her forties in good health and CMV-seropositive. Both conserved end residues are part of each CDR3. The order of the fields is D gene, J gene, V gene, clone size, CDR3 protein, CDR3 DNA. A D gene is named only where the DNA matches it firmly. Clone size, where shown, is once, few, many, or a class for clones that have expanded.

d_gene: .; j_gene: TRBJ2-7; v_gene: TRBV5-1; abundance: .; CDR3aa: CASSPDTRTYEQYF; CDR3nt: TGCGCCAGCAGCCCGGACACCCGCACCTACGAGCAGTACTTC
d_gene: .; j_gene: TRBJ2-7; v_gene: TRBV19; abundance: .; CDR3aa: CASSISVQDHEQYF; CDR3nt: TGTGCCAGTAGTATAAGTGTACAGGACCACGAGCAGTACTTC
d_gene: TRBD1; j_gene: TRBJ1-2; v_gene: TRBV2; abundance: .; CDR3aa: CASSELGQSYGYTF; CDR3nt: TGTGCCAGCAGTGAATTGGGACAGAGCTATGGCTACACCTTC
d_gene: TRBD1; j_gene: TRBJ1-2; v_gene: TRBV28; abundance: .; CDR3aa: CASSFGTGPYGYTF; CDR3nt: TGTGCCAGCAGTTTTGGGACAGGTCCCTATGGCTACACCTTC
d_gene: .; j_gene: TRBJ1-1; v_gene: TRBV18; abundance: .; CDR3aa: CASSPGMNTEAFF; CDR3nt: TGTGCCAGCTCACCCGGGATGAACACTGAAGCTTTCTTT
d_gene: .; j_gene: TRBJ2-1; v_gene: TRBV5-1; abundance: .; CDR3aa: CASSLASAWEWNEQFF; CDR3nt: TGCGCCAGCAGCTTAGCGAGCGCATGGGAGTGGAATGAGCAGTTCTTC
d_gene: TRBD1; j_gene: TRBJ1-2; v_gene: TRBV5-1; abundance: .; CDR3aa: CASSLVAGGYGYTF; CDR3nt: TGCGCCAGCAGCTTGGTAGCAGGGGGCTATGGCTACACCTTC
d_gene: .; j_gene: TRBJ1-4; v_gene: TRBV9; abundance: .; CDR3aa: CASSVDGGEGKLFF; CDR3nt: TGTGCCAGCAGCGTAGACGGGGGGGAGGGAAAACTGTTTTTT
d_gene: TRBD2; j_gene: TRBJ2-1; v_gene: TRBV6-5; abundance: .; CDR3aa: CASSLTGTRDNEQFF; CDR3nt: TGTGCCAGCAGCCTTACCGGGACTAGAGACAATGAGCAGTTCTTC
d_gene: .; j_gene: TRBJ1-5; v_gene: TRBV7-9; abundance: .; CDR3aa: CASSLADPGDQPQHF; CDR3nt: TGTGCCAGCAGCTTAGCGGACCCCGGGGATCAGCCCCAGCATTTT
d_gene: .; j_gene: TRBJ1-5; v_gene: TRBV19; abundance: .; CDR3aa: CASSTPEGAHQPQHF; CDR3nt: TGTGCCAGTAGTACTCCTGAAGGGGCCCATCAGCCCCAGCATTTT
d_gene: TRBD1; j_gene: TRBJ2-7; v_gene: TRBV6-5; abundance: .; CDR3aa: CASGGTGGRPYF; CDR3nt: TGTGCCAGCGGCGGTACAGGGGGCCGTCCTTACTTC
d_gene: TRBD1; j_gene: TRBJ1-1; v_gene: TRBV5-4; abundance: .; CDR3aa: CASSFGTAKLATEAFF; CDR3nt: TGTGCCAGCAGCTTCGGGACAGCAAAACTCGCCACTGAAGCTTTCTTT
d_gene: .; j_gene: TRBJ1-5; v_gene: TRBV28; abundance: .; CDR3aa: CASSLFPQGRGGNQPQHF; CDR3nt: TGTGCCAGCAGTTTATTTCCCCAGGGGAGGGGAGGCAATCAGCCCCAGCATTTT
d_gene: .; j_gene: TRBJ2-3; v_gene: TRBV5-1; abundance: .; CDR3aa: CASSFTTDDTQYF; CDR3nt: TGCGCCAGCAGCTTTACTACCGATGATACGCAGTATTTT
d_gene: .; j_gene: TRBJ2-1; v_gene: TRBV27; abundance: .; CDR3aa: CASLSRDFQSYNEQFF; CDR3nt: TGTGCCAGCCTCTCACGGGACTTCCAATCCTACAATGAGCAGTTCTTC
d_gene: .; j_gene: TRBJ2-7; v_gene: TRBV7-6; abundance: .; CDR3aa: CASSLARVGPPDEQYF; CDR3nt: TGTGCCAGCAGCTTAGCGAGGGTAGGGCCTCCGGACGAGCAGTACTTC
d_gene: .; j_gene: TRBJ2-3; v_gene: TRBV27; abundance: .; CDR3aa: CASSSLTAGPEDTQYF; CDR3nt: TGTGCCAGCAGTTCACTCACAGCGGGCCCGGAGGATACGCAGTATTTT
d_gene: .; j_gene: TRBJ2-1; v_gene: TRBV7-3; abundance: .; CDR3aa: CASSANRGGEQFF; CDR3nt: TGTGCCAGCAGCGCTAACAGGGGAGGTGAGCAGTTCTTC
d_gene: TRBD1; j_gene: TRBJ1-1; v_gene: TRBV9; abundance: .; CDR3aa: CASSVGTGPGHTEAFF; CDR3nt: TGTGCCAGCAGCGTAGGGACAGGACCTGGGCACACTGAAGCTTTCTTT
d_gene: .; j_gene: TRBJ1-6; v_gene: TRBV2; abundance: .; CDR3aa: CATTFDGDTLSPLHF; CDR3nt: TGTGCCACTACATTCGACGGGGATACTTTATCACCCCTCCACTTT
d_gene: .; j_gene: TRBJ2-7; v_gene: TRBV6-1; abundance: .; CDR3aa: CASRTRGTYEQYF; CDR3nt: TGTGCCAGCAGGACTAGGGGAACCTACGAGCAGTACTTC
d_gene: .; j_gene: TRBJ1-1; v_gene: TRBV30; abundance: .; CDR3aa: CAWSEHGNTEAFF; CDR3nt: TGTGCCTGGAGTGAACATGGGAACACTGAAGCTTTCTTT
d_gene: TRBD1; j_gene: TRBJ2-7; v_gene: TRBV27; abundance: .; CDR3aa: CASSLSGTDIPYEQYF; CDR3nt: TGTGCCAGCAGTTTATCGGGGACAGATATCCCCTACGAGCAGTACTTC
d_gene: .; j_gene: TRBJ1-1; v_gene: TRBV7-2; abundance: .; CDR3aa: CASSLASYTEAFF; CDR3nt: TGTGCCAGCAGCTTAGCTTCCTACACTGAAGCTTTCTTT
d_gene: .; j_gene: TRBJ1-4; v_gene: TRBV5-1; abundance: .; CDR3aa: CASSPGAGAGEKLFF; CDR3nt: TGCGCCAGCAGCCCCGGGGCGGGGGCAGGGGAAAAACTGTTTTTT
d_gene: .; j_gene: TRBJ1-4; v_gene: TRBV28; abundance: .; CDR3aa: CASSLSEKLFF; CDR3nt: TGTGCCAGCAGTTTATCAGAAAAACTGTTTTTT
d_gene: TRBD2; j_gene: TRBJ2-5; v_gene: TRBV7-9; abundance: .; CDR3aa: CASSLGLAGVNQETQYF; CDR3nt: TGTGCCAGCAGCCTCGGACTAGCGGGAGTCAACCAAGAGACCCAGTACTTC
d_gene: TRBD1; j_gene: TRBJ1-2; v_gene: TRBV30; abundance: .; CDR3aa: CARPRGRGLTNYGYTF; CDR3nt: TGTGCCCGCCCCCGGGGCAGGGGGCTAACTAACTATGGCTACACCTTC
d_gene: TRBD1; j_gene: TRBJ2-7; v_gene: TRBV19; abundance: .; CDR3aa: CASSMRFTGGLDEQYF; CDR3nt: TGTGCCAGTAGTATGCGGTTCACAGGGGGCCTGGATGAGCAGTACTTC
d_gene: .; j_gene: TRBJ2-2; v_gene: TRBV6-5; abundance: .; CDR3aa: CASSTEGGTGELFF; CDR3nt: TGTGCCAGCAGTACAGAGGGCGGCACCGGGGAGCTGTTTTTT
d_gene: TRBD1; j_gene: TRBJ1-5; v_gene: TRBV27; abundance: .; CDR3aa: CASSLGTGNQPQHF; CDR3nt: TGTGCCAGCAGTTTAGGGACAGGCAATCAGCCCCAGCATTTT
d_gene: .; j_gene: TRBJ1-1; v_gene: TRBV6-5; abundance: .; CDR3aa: CASSYDWQNTEAFF; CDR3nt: TGTGCCAGCAGTTACGATTGGCAGAACACTGAAGCTTTCTTT
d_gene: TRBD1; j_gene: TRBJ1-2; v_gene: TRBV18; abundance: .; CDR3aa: CASSPTPRRDSTNYGYTF; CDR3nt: TGTGCCAGCTCACCAACACCTAGGAGGGACAGTACTAACTATGGCTACACCTTC
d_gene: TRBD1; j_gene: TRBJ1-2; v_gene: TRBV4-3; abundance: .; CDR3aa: CASSLHPGTGDGGYTF; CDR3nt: TGCGCCAGCAGCCTACATCCCGGGACAGGGGATGGTGGCTACACCTTC
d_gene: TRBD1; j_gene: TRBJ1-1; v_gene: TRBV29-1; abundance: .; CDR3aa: CSVGGVIRQGLDEAFF; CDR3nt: TGCAGCGTTGGTGGAGTGATTAGACAGGGGCTCGATGAAGCTTTCTTT
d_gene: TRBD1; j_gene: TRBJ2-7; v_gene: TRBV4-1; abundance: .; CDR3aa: CASSHPGTGVLYEQYF; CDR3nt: TGCGCCAGCAGCCACCCCGGGACAGGGGTTCTCTACGAGCAGTACTTC
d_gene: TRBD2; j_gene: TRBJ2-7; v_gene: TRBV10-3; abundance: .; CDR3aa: CASYSGSGYEQYF; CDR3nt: TGTGCCAGTTATAGCGGGAGTGGGTACGAGCAGTACTTC
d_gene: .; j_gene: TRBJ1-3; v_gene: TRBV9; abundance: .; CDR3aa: CASSLLEASGNTIYF; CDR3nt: TGTGCCAGCAGCCTCCTCGAGGCCTCTGGAAACACCATATATTTT
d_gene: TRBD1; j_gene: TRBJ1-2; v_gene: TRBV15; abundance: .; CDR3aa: CATSRELGGGQGPANYGYTF; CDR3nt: TGTGCCACCAGCAGAGAATTAGGTGGGGGACAGGGGCCCGCTAACTATGGCTACACCTTC
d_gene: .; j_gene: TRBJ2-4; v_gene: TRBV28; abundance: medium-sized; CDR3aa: CASLGPNLGAQYF; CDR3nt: TGTGCCAGCCTCGGACCAAACCTGGGGGCTCAGTACTTC